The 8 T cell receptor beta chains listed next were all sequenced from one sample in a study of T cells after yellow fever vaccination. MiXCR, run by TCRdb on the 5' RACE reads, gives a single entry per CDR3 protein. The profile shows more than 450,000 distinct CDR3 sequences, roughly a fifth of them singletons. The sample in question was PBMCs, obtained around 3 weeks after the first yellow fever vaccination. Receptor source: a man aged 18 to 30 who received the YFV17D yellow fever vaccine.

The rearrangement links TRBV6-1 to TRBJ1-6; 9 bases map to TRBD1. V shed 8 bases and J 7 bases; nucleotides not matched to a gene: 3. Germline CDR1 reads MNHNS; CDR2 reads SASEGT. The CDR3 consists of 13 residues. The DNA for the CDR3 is TGTGCCAGCCAGACAGGGGGGAATTCACCCCTCCACTTT. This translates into CASQTGGNSPLHF.

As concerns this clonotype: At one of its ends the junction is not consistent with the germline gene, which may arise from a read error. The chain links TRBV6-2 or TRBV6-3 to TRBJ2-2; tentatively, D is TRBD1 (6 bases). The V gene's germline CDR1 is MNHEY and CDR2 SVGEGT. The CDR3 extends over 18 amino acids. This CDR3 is CARSYELRGWSNTGELFF. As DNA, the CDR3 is TGTGCCCGCAGTTACGAGTTGAGGGGGTGGTCGAACACCGGGGAGCTGTTTTTT.

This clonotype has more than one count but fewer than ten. In DNA, the CDR3 is TGTGCCACCAGTGATTTCCGGGGCGGGGCAGGCGAGCAGTACTTC. Its protein product is CATSDFRGGAGEQYF. This chain uses TRBV24-1 with TRBJ2-7; TRBD2 is a possible D gene (6 bases). This CDR3 contains 15 residues. CDR1 and CDR2 (germline): KGHDR, SFDVKD. Trimming pared 1 base from V and 6 bases from J, leaving 15 bases between.

The CDR3 region is CASSIGTGDIQYF. The CDR3 bases are TGTGCCAGTAGTATTGGGACAGGGGACATTCAGTACTTC. The chain combines TRBV19 with TRBJ2-4; TRBD1 agrees at 10 bases. The CDR3 is 13 residues long. V lost 3 bases and J lost 8; bases outside the gene matches: 1. Germline V lookup: CDR1 LNHDA, CDR2 SQIVND (reference sequence).

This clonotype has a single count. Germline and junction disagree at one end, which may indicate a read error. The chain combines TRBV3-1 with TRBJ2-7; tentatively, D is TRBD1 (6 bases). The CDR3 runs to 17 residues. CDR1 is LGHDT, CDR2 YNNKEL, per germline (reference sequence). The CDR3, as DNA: TGTGCCACCAGCCAAGATAACGCTTGGCCAGGGGTTGACGAGCAGTACTTC. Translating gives CATSQDNAWPGVDEQYF.

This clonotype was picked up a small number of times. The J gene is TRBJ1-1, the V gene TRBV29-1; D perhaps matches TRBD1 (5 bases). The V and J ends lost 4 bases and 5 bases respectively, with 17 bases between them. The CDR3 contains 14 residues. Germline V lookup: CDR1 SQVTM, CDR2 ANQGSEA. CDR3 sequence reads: CSVALGGRMTEAFF. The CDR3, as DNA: TGCAGCGTTGCCCTTGGGGGAAGGATGACTGAAGCTTTCTTT.

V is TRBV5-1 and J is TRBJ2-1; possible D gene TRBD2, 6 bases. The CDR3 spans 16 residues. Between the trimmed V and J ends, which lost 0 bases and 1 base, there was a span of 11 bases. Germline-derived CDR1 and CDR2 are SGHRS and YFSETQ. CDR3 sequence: CASSLVEGRSYNEQFF. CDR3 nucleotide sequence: TGCGCCAGCAGCTTGGTGGAGGGCCGGTCCTACAATGAGCAGTTCTTC.

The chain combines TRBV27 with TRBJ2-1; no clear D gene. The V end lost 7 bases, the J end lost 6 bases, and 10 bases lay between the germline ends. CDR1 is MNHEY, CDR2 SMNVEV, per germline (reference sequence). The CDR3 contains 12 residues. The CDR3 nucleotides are TGTGCCAGCATAGGCCCGGGCAATGAGCAGTTCTTC. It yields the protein CASIGPGNEQFF.